This T cell receptor beta chain came from a study of cytomegalovirus exposure and HLA in healthy donors. Study-wide results and limits: Researchers reported from a later analysis that most CMV-associated TCR beta chains appeared HLA-restricted. TCR beta V segments were, for the most part, productive about 87% or about 30% of the time in an earlier analysis.

The germline V gene has CDR1 MNHNS and CDR2 SASEGT. V lost 4 bases, J lost 4 bases, and 13 bases lay in between. The CDR3 extends over 14 amino acids. Primers for the PCR totalled 60 Vbeta and 13 Jbeta. Produced via immunoSEQ multiplex PCR; TCRdb's table is partial and in-frame only. Here the sample spans 150,000 to 200,000 clones, roughly 80% being singletons. On this clone itself: Its specificity is not known.

The chain employs TRBV6-1 and TRBJ1-1; a weak D match, TRBD1 (5 bases). The sequencing sample was made of PBMCs. The TCR was taken from a male donor in good health and CMV-seronegative. The DNA of the CDR3 is TGTGCCAGCAGTGCCGTCAGGGTCGTCACTGAAGCTTTCTTT. Translating it yields CASSAVRVVTEAFF.